This T cell receptor beta chain was captured in a study of graft-versus-host responses after intestinal transplantation. In the study overall: Recipients were given multivisceral, liver-intestinal, or isolated intestinal transplants. Study outcomes and limitations: Investigators detected GvH clones in recipient marrow, with some emerging earlier in ileum or blood. Circulating GvH clones peaking coincided with falling HvG clones soon after transplant. Clonal ratios of graft-versus-host to host-versus-graft in allografts were high for patients exhibiting graft-donor T cell macrochimerism.

Turning to this clone: As yet, its antigen is unknown.

The assay was immunoSEQ multiplex PCR, and TCRdb's table has in-frame clones only and misses some. The table lists tens of thousands of clones, around 96% of them singletons. The CDR3 contains 17 residues. Germline assignment: CDR1 LGHNT and CDR2 FRNRAP. The V gene end was trimmed by 7 bases and the J gene end by 6 bases; junction bases not matched to a gene: 20. Sequenced material: unstimulated CD8+ T cells sorted from spleen or lymph node cells, taken before transplant. The V and J genes are TRBV12-5 and TRBJ2-7, with 8 positions matching TRBD2. This receptor was identified in a human donor who was the organ donor for an intestinal transplant. As DNA, the CDR3 is TGTGCTAGTGCTACTACGCGGGGGGTCGTCAGTCCCTCCGAGCAGTACTTC. It is translated as CASATTRGVVSPSEQYF.